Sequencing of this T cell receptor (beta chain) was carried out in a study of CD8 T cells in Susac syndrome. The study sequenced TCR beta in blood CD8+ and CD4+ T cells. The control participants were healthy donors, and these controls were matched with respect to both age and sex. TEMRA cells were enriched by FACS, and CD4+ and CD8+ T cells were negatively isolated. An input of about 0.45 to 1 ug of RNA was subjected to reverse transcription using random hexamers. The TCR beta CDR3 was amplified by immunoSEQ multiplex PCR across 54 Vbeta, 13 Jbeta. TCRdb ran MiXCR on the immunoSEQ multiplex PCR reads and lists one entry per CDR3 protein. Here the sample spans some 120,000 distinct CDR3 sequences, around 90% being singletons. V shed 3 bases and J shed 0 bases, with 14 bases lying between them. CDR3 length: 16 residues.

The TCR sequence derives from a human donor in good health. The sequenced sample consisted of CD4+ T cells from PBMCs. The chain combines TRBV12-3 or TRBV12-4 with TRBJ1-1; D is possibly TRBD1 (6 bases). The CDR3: CASSFGGGPMNTEAFF. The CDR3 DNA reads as TGTGCCAGCAGTTTTGGCGGGGGGCCAATGAACACTGAAGCTTTCTTT.